The 20 T cell receptor beta chains below come from one sample, sequenced in a study of blood T cell repertoires in COVID-19. This table comes from immunoSEQ multiplex PCR, and its TCRdb copy is limited to in-frame clones, with some not included. This repertoire shows approximately 220,000 clones, about four fifths found once; its top ten account for 2.5%. Source material: peripheral blood. The receptors here all came from a woman in her forties with active or convalescent COVID-19.

The V gene is TRBV9, the J gene TRBJ2-3, with TRBD2 matching over 7 bases. With 4 bases clipped from V and 0 bases from J, the junction kept 8 bases outside the gene matches. The CDR3 consists of 16 residues. Germline V gives CDR1 SGDLS, CDR2 YYNGEE. Here the CDR3 DNA reads TGTGCCAGCAGCCCCAAACTAGCGCTGAGCACAGATACGCAGTATTTT. Translated, it gives CASSPKLALSTDTQYF.

CDR3 nucleotides: TGTGCCAGCAGTTCAATCGAATACTTTAGCAATGAGCAGTTCTTC. Protein: CASSSIEYFSNEQFF. The chain carries TRBV6-4 and TRBJ2-1; D call uncertain. This CDR3 is built from 15 residues. Germline V lookup: CDR1 MRHNA, CDR2 SNTAGT. Trimming shortened V by 5 bases and J by 6 bases, and 17 bases separated the two germline ends.

The chain is built from TRBV5-1 and TRBJ1-4, with 9 bases fitting TRBD1. This CDR3 comprises 15 residues. Germline V CDR1 and CDR2: SGHRS, YFSETQ. V shed 0 bases and J 5 bases; nucleotides not matched to a gene: 2. The CDR3: CASSLEGQGNEKLFF. In DNA, the CDR3 is TGCGCCAGCAGCTTGGAAGGACAGGGGAATGAAAAACTGTTTTTT. The complete variable domain, with remaining parts taken from reference TRBV5-1 and TRBJ1-4, reads KAGVTQTPRYLIKTRGQQVTLSCSPISGHRSVSWYQQTPGQGLQFLFEYFSETQRNKGNFPGRFSGRQFSNSRSEMNVSTLELGDSALYLCASSLEGQGNEKLFFGSGTQLSVL.

This chain connects TRBV7-8 to TRBJ1-1; D ambiguous. Trimming took 0 bases from V and 4 from J, leaving 6 bases between them. Germline loops: CDR1 SGHVS, CDR2 FQNEAQ. This CDR3 has 13 amino acids. CDR3 coding DNA: TGTGCCAGCAGCTTAGCGGGCCCCACTGAAGCTTTCTTT. It encodes CASSLAGPTEAFF.

This clone has only one observation. The rearrangement joins TRBV6-5 to TRBJ2-3; D is unclear. The CDR3 runs 14 residues. Germline V gene lookup returns CDR1 MNHEY and CDR2 SVGAGI. Trimming left V 5 bases short and J 2 bases short, with 11 bases between. The CDR3 bases are TGTGCCAGCAGTACTGACTGGATCACAGATACGCAGTATTTT. It codes for CASSTDWITDTQYF.

Written as DNA, the CDR3 is TGTGCCACATCCTCACTAGCGGGGGGAGCGAATACGCAGTATTTT. Translation: CATSSLAGGANTQYF. The chain uses TRBV27 and TRBJ2-3; 12 positions match TRBD2. The CDR3 has 15 amino acids. V was clipped by 10 bases and J by 7 bases; unmatched bases: 12. CDR1 is MNHEY and CDR2 is SMNVEV in the germline V gene (reference sequence).

The chain employs TRBV9 and TRBJ1-3, with no clear D. V was trimmed by 1 base and J by 0 bases, leaving 8 bases between them. The CDR3 has 15 residues. The V gene's germline CDR1 is SGDLS and CDR2 YYNGEE. The DNA of the CDR3 is TGTGCCAGCAGCGTACAAGCGATCTCTGGAAACACCATATATTTT. This translates into CASSVQAISGNTIYF.

The V call is TRBV3-1 (or the pseudogene TRBV3-2), the J call TRBJ1-1; no reliable D call. CDR1 LGHDT and CDR2 YNNKEL come from the germline V gene (reference sequence). CDR3 size: 13 residues. The V end was cut by 6 bases, the J end by 6 bases, with 14 bases between. The chain's CDR3 is CASSLIMSAEAFF. In nucleotides, the CDR3 is TGTGCCAGCAGTCTTATAATGAGCGCTGAAGCTTTCTTT.

The rearrangement joins TRBV7-9 to TRBJ2-1; 7 bases are a match to TRBD2. V lost 5 bases, J lost 4 bases, and 11 bases stayed unmatched. Germline lookup yields CDR1 SEHNR and CDR2 FQNEAQ (reference sequence). This CDR3 spans 16 amino acids. The chain's CDR3 is CASSLMRGTLYNEQFF. CDR3 nucleotide sequence: TGTGCCAGCAGCCTAATGCGGGGGACCCTATACAATGAGCAGTTCTTC.

This clone was seen at least ten times. CDR3 loop: CASSQVRGLNEQFF. As DNA, the CDR3 is TGTGCCAGCAGCCAAGTGCGGGGCCTAAATGAGCAGTTCTTC. This sequence joins TRBV14 and TRBJ2-1, with D possibly matching TRBD2 (6 bases). Between the trimmed V and J ends, which lost 1 base and 7 bases, there was a span of 11 bases. Germline V gene data show CDR1 as SGHDN and CDR2 as FVKESK. This CDR3 has 14 amino acids.

V gene TRBV2 combines with J gene TRBJ2-2, with D possibly being TRBD2 (5 bases). V gave up 2 bases and J gave up 0 bases, with 7 bases separating them. This CDR3 region has 15 residues. Germline V gene lookup returns CDR1 SNHLY and CDR2 FYNNEI. The CDR3 loop is CASSERAANTGELFF. The CDR3 nucleotides are TGTGCCAGCAGTGAACGAGCGGCGAACACCGGGGAGCTGTTTTTT.

The chain has TRBV7-8 and TRBJ2-2; 12 bases agree with TRBD2. CDR3 length equals 16 residues. Germline-derived CDR1 and CDR2 are SGHVS and FQNEAQ. V lost 3 bases, J lost 7 bases, and 6 bases stayed unmatched. The CDR3 protein is CASSFLAGGPGGELFF. In DNA, the CDR3 is TGTGCCAGCAGCTTCCTAGCGGGAGGGCCCGGCGGGGAGCTGTTTTTT.

This sequence joins TRBV5-1 and TRBJ1-6; perhaps TRBD1 as D (5 bases). Looked up from germline, CDR1 is SGHRS and CDR2 is YFSETQ. The CDR3 is 15 amino acids. V was pared by 0 bases and J by 8 bases, with 12 bases between. CDR3 in DNA: TGCGCCAGCAGCTTGGCCTTGAGACAGTATTCACCCCTCCACTTT. This encodes CASSLALRQYSPLHF.

V is TRBV6-5 and J is TRBJ2-1, with D possibly TRBD2 on 5 matching bases. The CDR3 consists of 15 residues. V lost 6 bases to trimming and J lost 8 bases, with 20 bases between them. In germline, CDR1 is MNHEY, CDR2 SVGAGI. Here the CDR3 reads CASRTTRGEGYEQFF. CDR3 coding DNA: TGTGCCAGCAGAACCACTAGAGGAGAGGGATATGAGCAGTTCTTC.

This clone showed up just a few times. The V call is TRBV9, the J call TRBJ2-5; 10 nucleotides agree with TRBD2. The CDR3 consists of 17 residues. V lost 4 bases to trimming and J lost 5 bases; unmatched junction nucleotides: 14. Germline lookup yields CDR1 SGDLS and CDR2 YYNGEE. The CDR3 loop is CASSPGALAGDRETQYF. CDR3 coding DNA: TGTGCCAGCAGCCCGGGGGCCCTAGCGGGAGATCGGGAGACCCAGTACTTC.

J is TRBJ1-1 and V is TRBV7-8; D ambiguous. CDR3 length: 14 amino acids. The germline V and J ends were trimmed by 4 bases and 4 bases, with 13 bases remaining between them. The V gene's germline CDR1 is SGHVS and CDR2 FQNEAQ. The CDR3 DNA is TGTGCCAGCAGCTCCGGACCGGCGGGCACTGAAGCTTTCTTT. It is translated as CASSSGPAGTEAFF.

The rearrangement joins TRBV6-5 to TRBJ2-2, with 11 bases fitting TRBD1. The V segment lost 4 bases and the J segment 0 bases; nucleotides outside the gene matches: 1. CDR1 and CDR2 (germline): MNHEY, SVGAGI. This CDR3 contains 16 residues. CDR3 sequence reads: CASSWTGGANTGELFF. CDR3 nucleotides: TGTGCCAGCAGTTGGACAGGGGGCGCGAACACCGGGGAGCTGTTTTTT.

DNA for the CDR3: TGTGCCAGCAGCTTAGAAGGTAGCGGGTCCTACAATGAGCAGTTCTTC. Encoded protein: CASSLEGSGSYNEQFF. The genes are TRBV11-3 and TRBJ2-1; 7 bases are shared with TRBD2. Trimming at V came to 0 bases and at J to 1 base, leaving 3 bases not matched to a gene. CDR1 is SGHNT and CDR2 is YENEEA in the germline V gene. The CDR3 spans 16 residues.

The sample holds one count of this clone. The chain joins TRBV11-3 to TRBJ2-1; the D is unclear. Germline loops: CDR1 SGHNT, CDR2 YENEEA. Trimming pared 4 bases from V and 4 bases from J, leaving 14 bases between. CDR3 size: 15 residues. CDR3 residues: CASSSPGVPYNEQFF. CDR3 bases: TGTGCCAGCAGCTCGCCGGGTGTTCCTTACAATGAGCAGTTCTTC.

The chain joins TRBV7-2 to TRBJ2-3; D perhaps matches TRBD2 (5 bases). V was pared by 3 bases and J by 0 bases, with 7 bases between. From germline, CDR1 is SGHTA and CDR2 FQGNSA. This CDR3 is 14 amino acids long. CDR3 coding DNA: TGTGCCAGCAGCTTCCGGGGAAGCACAGATACGCAGTATTTT. It translates to CASSFRGSTDTQYF.